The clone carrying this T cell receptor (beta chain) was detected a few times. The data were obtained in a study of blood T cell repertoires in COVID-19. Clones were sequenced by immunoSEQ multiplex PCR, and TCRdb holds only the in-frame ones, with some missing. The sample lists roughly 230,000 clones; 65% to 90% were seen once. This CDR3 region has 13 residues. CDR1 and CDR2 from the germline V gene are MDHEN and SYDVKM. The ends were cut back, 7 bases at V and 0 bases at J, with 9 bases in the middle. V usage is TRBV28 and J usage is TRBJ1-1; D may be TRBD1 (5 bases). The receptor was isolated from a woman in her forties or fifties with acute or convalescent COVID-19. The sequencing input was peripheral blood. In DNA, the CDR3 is TGTGCCAGCACCGGGGGTATGAACACTGAAGCTTTCTTT. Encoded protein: CASTGGMNTEAFF.